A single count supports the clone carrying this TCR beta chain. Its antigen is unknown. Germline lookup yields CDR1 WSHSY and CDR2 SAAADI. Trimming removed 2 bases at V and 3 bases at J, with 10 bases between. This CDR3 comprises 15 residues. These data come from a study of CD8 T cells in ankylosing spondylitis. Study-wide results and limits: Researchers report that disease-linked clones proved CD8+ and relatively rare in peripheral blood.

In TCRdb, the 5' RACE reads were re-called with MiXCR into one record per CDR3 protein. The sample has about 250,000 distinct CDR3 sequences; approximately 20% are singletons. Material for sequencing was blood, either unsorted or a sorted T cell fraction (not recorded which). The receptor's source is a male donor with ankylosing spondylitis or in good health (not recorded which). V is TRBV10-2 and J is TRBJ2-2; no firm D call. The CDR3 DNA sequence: TGCGCCAGCAGTGAGCCCCCGGAGCACACCGGGGAGCTGTTTTTT. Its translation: CASSEPPEHTGELFF.